This record covers a single TCR beta chain. What it recognizes is unknown. From germline, CDR1 is SGHTA and CDR2 FQGNSA. The CDR3 extends over 14 amino acids. V lost 0 bases to trimming and J lost 4 bases, with 7 bases between them. For TCR, cDNA came from 5'RACE template switching, which added a universal primer site and UMIs. TCRdb re-derived calls from the 5' RACE reads in MiXCR, one entry per CDR3 protein. The sample lists about 630,000 distinct CDR3 sequences, approximately 13% occurring once. The data originate from a study of T cells after yellow fever vaccination. Findings and caveats of the study: By day 5 rather than day 15, the secondary response had peaked, though it was weaker.

The chain combines TRBV7-2 with TRBJ1-5; D remains ambiguous. The TCR comes from a man aged 25 to 45 who received the YFV17D yellow fever vaccine. Source: PBMCs, taken on the day of the yellow fever booster vaccination. The CDR3 region is CASSLAGENQPQHF. In DNA form, the CDR3 reads TGTGCCAGCAGCTTAGCCGGGGAGAATCAGCCCCAGCATTTT.